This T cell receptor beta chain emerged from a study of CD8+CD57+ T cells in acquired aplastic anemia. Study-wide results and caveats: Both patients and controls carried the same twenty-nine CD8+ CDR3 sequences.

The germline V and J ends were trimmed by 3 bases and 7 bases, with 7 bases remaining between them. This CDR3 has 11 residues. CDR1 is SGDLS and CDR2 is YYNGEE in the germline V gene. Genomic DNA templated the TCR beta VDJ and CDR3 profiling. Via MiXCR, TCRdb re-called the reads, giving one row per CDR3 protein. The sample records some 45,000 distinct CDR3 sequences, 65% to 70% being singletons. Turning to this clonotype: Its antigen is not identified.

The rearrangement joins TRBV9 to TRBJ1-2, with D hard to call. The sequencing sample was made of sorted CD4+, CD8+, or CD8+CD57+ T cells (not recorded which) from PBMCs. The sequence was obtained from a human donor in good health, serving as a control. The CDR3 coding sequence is TGTGCCAGCAGCGATCGCGTTGGCTACACCTTC. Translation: CASSDRVGYTF. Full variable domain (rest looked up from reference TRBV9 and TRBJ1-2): DSGVTQTPKHLITATGQRVTLRCSPRSGDLSVYWYQQSLDQGLQFLIQYYNGEERAKGNILERFSAQQFPDLHSELNLSSLELGDSALYFCASSDRVGYTFGSGTRLTVV.